The clone carrying this T cell receptor (beta chain) was seen a few times. Its antigen is not known. The sample comes from a study of T cells after yellow fever vaccination. Findings and caveats of the study: Abundant clonotypes from the bulk population could get into FACS-sorted repertoires as contaminants. The booster saw the reappearance of most primary-vaccination clones (approximately 97% CD4, 88% CD8).

Germline V gene sequence: CDR1 SGHKS, CDR2 YYEKEE (reference sequence). V gave up 2 bases and J gave up 10 bases, with 19 bases separating them. The CDR3 length is 16 residues. The 5'RACE template-switching step produced TCR cDNA and added a universal primer site and UMIs. TCRdb redid the calling of the 5' RACE reads with MiXCR, one entry per CDR3 protein. The data show roughly 62,000 distinct CDR3 sequences, roughly 7.4% seen once. The J gene is TRBJ1-6, the V gene TRBV5-5; D might be TRBD1 (5 bases). The specimen was CD8+ T cells sorted from PBMCs, collected on the day of the first yellow fever vaccination. The TCR was taken from a young man who received the YFV17D yellow fever vaccine. In nucleotides, the CDR3 is TGTGCCAGCAGCTTTAGACCGACCGGGGGTGAGTCACCCCTCCACTTT. As protein: CASSFRPTGGESPLHF.